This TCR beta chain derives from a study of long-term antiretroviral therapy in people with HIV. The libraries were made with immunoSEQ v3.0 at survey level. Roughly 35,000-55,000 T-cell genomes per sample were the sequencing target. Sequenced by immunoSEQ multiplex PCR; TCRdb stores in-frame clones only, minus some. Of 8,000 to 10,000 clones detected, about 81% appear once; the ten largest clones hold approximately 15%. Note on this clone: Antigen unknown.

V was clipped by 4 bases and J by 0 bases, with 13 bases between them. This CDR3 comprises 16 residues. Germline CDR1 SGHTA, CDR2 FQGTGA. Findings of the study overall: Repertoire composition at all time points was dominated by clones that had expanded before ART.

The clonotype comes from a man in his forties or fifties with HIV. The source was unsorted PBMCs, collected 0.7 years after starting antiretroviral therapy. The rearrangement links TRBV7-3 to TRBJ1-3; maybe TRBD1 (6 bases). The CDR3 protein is CASSSGQPSSGNTIYF. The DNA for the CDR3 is TGTGCCAGCAGCTCCGGACAGCCTTCCTCTGGAAACACCATATATTTT.